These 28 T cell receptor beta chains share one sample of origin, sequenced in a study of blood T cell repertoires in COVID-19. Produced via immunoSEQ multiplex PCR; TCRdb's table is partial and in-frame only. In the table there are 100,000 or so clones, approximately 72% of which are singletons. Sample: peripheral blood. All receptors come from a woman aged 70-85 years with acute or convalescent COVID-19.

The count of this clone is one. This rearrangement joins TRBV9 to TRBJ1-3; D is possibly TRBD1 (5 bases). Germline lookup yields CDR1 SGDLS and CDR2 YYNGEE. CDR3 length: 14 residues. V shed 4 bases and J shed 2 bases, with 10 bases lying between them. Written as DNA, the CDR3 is TGTGCCAGCAGCCCCCAGACAGCTGGAAACACCATATATTTT. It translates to CASSPQTAGNTIYF.

The chain's CDR3 is CASNLDRAGNTIYF. CDR3 bases: TGTGCCAGCAATTTGGACAGGGCTGGAAACACCATATATTTT. V is TRBV6-5 and J is TRBJ1-3; 8 bases fit TRBD1. J gave up 2 bases and V 7 bases, and 4 bases lay outside the gene matches. Germline V CDR1 and CDR2: MNHEY, SVGAGI. CDR3 length equals 14 residues.

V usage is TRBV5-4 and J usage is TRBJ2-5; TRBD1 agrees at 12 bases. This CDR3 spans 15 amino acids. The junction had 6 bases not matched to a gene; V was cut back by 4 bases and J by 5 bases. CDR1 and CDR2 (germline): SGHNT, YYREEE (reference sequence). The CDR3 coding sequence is TGTGCCAGCAGCCTTCCCGGGACAGGGGGCGAGACCCAGTACTTC. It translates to CASSLPGTGGETQYF.

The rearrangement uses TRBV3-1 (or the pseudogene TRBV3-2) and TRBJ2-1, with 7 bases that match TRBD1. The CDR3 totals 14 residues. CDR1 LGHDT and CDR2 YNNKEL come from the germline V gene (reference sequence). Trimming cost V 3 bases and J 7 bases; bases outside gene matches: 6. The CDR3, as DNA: TGTGCCAGCAGCCACTCAAGCAGGGGGAATGAGCAGTTCTTC. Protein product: CASSHSSRGNEQFF.

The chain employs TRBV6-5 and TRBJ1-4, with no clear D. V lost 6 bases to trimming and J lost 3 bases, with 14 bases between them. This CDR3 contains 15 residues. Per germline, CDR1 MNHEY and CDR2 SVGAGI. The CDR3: CASSPLRGANEKLFF. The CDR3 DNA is TGTGCCAGCAGCCCCCTGCGTGGTGCTAATGAAAAACTGTTTTTT.

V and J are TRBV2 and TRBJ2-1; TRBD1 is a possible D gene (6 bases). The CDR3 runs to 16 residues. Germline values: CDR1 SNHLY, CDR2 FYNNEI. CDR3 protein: CTTQGETPLAGNEQFF. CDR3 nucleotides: TGTACCACACAGGGTGAGACCCCTTTGGCCGGCAATGAGCAGTTCTTC.

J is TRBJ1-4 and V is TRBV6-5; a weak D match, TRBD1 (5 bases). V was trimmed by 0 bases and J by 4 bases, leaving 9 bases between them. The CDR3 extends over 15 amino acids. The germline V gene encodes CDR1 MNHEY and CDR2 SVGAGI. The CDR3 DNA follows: TGTGCCAGCAGTTACTCGCCGACAGATAATGAAAAACTGTTTTTT. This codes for CASSYSPTDNEKLFF.

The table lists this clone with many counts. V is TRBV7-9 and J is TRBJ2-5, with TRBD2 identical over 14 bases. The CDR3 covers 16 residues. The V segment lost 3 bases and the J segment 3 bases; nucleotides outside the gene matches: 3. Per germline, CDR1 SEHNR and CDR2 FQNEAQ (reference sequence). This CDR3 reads CASSLMGLAGEETQYF. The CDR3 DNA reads TGTGCCAGCAGCTTGATGGGACTAGCGGGGGAAGAGACCCAGTACTTC.

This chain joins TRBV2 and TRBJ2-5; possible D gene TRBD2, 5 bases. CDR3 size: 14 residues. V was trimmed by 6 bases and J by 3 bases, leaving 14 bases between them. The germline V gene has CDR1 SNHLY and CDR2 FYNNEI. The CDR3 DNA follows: TGTGCCAGCAGGAGTAGAGCGGCAAAAGAGACCCAGTACTTC. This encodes CASRSRAAKETQYF.

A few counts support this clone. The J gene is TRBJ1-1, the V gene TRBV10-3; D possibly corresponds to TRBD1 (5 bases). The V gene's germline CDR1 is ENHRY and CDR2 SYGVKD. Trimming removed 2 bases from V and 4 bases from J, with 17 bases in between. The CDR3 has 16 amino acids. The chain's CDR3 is CAISERQPQVGTEAFF. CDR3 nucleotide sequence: TGTGCCATCAGTGAGAGACAGCCCCAGGTTGGCACTGAAGCTTTCTTT.

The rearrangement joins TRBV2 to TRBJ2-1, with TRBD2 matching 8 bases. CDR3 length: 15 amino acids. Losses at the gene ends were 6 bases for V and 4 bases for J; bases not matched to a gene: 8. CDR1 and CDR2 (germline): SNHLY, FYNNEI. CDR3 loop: CASRASGGAYNEQFF. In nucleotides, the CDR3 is TGTGCCAGCAGGGCCTCGGGGGGGGCTTACAATGAGCAGTTCTTC.

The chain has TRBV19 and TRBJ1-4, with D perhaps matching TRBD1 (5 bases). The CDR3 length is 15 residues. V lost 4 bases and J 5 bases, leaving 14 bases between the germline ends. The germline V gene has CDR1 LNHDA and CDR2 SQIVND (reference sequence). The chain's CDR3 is CASSTDRGRNEKLFF. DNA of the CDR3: TGTGCCAGTAGTACCGACAGAGGCAGGAATGAAAAACTGTTTTTT.

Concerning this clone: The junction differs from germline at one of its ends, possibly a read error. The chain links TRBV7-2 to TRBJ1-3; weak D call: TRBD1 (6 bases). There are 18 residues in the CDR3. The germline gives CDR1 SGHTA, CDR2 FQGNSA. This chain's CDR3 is CASSLAYTGHLTGNTIYF. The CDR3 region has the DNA TGTGCCAGCAGCCTAGCATATACAGGGCACCTCACTGGAAACACCATATATTTT.

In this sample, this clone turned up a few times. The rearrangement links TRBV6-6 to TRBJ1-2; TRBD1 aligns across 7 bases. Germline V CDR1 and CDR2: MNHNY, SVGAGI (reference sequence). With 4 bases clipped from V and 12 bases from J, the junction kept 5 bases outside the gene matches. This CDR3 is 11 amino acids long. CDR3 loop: CASSSTGIDTF. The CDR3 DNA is TGTGCCAGCAGTTCGACAGGGATCGACACCTTC.

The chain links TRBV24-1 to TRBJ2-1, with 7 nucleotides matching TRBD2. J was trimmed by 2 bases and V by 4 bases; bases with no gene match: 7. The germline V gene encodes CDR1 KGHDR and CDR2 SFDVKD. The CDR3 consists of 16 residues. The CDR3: CATSDPGGATYNEQFF. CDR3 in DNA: TGTGCCACCAGTGACCCGGGGGGTGCCACCTACAATGAGCAGTTCTTC.

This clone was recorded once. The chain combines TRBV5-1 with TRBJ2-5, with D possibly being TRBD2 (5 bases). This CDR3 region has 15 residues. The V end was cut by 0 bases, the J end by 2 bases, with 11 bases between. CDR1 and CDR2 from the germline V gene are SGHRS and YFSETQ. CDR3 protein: CASSLDAGTQETQYF. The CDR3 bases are TGCGCCAGCAGCTTGGATGCGGGCACACAAGAGACCCAGTACTTC.

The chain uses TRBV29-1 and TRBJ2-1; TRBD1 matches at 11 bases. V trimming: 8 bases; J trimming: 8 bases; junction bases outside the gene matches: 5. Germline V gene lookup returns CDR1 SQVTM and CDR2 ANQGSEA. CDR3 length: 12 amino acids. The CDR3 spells CSIGQGAYEQFF. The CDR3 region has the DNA TGCAGCATTGGACAGGGGGCTTATGAGCAGTTCTTC.

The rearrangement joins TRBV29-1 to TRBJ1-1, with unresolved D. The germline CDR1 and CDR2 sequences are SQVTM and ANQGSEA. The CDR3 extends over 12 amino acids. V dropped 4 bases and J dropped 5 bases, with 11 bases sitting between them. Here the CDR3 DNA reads TGCAGCGTTGCAGTGGAGATGACTGAAGCTTTCTTT. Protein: CSVAVEMTEAFF.

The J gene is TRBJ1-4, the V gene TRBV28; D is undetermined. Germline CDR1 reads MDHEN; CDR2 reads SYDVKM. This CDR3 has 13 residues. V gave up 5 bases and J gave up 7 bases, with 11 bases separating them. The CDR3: CASSLITTEKLFF. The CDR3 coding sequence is TGTGCCAGCAGTCTCATAACAACTGAAAAACTGTTTTTT.

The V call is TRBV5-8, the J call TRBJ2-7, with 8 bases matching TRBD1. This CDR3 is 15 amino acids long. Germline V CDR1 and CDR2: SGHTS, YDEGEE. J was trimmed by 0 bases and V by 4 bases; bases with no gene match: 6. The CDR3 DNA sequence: TGTGCCAGCAGCAAAAGGACAGGGTACTCCTACGAGCAGTACTTC. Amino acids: CASSKRTGYSYEQYF.

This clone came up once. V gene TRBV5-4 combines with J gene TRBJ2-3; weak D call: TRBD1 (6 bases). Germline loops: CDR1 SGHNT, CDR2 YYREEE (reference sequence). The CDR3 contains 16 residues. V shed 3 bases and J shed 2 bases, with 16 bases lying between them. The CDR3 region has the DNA TGTGCCAGCAGCTCCCGGGGACAAGCCCTCACAGATACGCAGTATTTT. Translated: CASSSRGQALTDTQYF.

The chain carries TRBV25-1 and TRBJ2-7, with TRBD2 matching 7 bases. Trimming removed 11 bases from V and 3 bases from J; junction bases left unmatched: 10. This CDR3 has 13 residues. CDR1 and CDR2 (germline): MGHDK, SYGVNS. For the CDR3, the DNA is TGTGCCGCGGGGGTTACCAAGAGCTACGAGCAGTACTTC. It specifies CAAGVTKSYEQYF.

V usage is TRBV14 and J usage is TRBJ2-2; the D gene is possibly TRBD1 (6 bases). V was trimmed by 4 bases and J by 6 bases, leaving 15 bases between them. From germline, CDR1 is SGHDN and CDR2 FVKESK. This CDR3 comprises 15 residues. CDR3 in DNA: TGTGCCAGCAGCCTGGGGACAAAGGGTCCCGGGGAGCTGTTTTTT. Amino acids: CASSLGTKGPGELFF. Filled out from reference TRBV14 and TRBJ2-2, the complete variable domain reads EAGVTQFPSHSVIEKGQTVTLRCDPISGHDNLYWYRRVMGKEIKFLLHFVKESKQDESGMPNNRFLAERTGGTYSTLKVQPAELEDSGVYFCASSLGTKGPGELFFGEGSRLTVL.

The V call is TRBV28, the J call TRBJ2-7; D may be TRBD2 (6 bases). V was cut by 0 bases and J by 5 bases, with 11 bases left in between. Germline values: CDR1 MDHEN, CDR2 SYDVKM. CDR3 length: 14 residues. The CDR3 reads CASSLWRGGDEQYF. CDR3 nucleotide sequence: TGTGCCAGCAGTTTATGGAGGGGAGGCGACGAGCAGTACTTC.

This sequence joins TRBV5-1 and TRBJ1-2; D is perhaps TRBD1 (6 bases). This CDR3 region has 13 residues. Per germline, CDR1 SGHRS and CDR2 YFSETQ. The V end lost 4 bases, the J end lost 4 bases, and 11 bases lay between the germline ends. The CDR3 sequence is CASSQGYGYGYTF. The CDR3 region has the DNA TGCGCCAGCAGCCAGGGGTATGGCTATGGCTACACCTTC.

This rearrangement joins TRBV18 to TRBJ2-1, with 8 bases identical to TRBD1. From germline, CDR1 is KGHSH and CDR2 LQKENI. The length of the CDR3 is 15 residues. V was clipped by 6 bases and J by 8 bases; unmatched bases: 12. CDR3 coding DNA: TGTGCCAGCTCCCCCCGACAGGGGAGCGATTATGAGCAGTTCTTC. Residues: CASSPRQGSDYEQFF.

The CDR3 here is CAWSEGSSYGYTF. DNA for the CDR3: TGTGCCTGGAGTGAAGGGAGTAGCTATGGCTACACCTTC. The J gene is TRBJ1-2, the V gene TRBV30; D call uncertain. Germline CDR1 reads GTSNPN; CDR2 reads SVGIG (reference sequence). With 1 base removed from V and 4 bases from J, the gap between germline ends came to 10 bases. The CDR3 is 13 amino acids.

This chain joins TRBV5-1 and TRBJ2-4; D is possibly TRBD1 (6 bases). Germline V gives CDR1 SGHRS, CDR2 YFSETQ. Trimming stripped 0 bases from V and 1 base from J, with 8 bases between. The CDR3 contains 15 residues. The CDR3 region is CASSLGGGAKNIQYF. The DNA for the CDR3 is TGCGCCAGCAGCTTGGGTGGGGGCGCCAAAAACATTCAGTACTTC.